This T cell receptor beta chain derives from a study of T cells in Graves' hyperthyroidism and ophthalmopathy (dated by TCRdb to the late 2010s). Regarding the research as a whole: Peripheral blood samples were taken at the time of initial diagnosis, prior to any treatment. The roughly 100 discovery patients were divided at random into training and test sets in a 7:3 ratio. A discovery cohort of roughly 100 patients, fewer than 50 with Graves' ophthalmopathy and fewer than 65 with stable Graves' hyperthyroidism, was used to find distinguishing TCR V-J signatures. Prospective prediction of ophthalmopathy was tested in an independent validation cohort consisting of roughly 19 hyperthyroidism patients and some 16 patients who later progressed to ophthalmopathy. TCR Vbeta CDR3 sequencing of approximately 140 peripheral blood samples (approximately 44 ophthalmopathy, approximately 80 hyperthyroidism and some 17 progressor patients) is reported in the paper. In more than 5 Graves' hyperthyroidism patients, the study also compared T-cell repertoires from thyroid tissue with T-cell repertoires from blood. Once sampling was done, hyperthyroidism patients were given methimazole at a starting dose of 30 mg daily, whereas ophthalmopathy patients were given high-dose intravenous methylprednisolone. Broader findings and caveats from the paper: In cross-validation, a model built on a 13 V-J signature told ophthalmopathy apart from stable hyperthyroidism with approximately 90% sensitivity and roughly 83% specificity, and in testing the same model reached 80%/75%. In validation, the model predicted progression to ophthalmopathy with 55% to 71% sensitivity and less than 80% specificity, a median of 6.5 months before onset. Most expanded thyroid clonotypes (frequency above 0.001) were also found in blood, which suggests that blood repertoires may mirror thyroid immune responses. Sample size was not statistically predetermined, and blinding of investigators to group allocation was not performed.

This clonotype was observed at least ten times. The antigen it binds to is not known. There are no base qualities to consult, and no much larger clone falls within one base. Ophthalmopathy patients had moderately to severely active disease, with a Clinical Activity Score of 3 or more, a NOSPECS grade of 4 or more, and a disease duration of less than 3 months. The study excluded patients with uncontrolled infections, other autoimmune diseases, pregnancy or lactation. Diagnoses were established on the basis of clinical symptoms, serum thyroxine and TRAb, thyroid ultrasound, and orbital computed tomography. Ficoll-Paque density gradient centrifugation was used to isolate PBMCs from 10 ml of fresh peripheral blood. Total RNA was extracted using Trizol reagent, and RNA quality was assessed on an Agilent 2100 Bioanalyzer. The TCR beta CDR3 regions were amplified from the RNA transcripts. For the first round of RT-PCR on the TCR CDR3, the HTBI primer set was used together with the Qiagen OneStep RT-PCR kit. Libraries were constructed in a second round of multiplex PCR, after which size selection and purification were performed. The libraries were sequenced on an Illumina HiSeq2000 using paired-end 100 bp reads. As for how the authors treated the data: SOAPnuke was used to process the raw data, with reads discarded if the reads contained adapters or uncalled bases, had a mean Phred below 15, or lacked an exact constant-primer or identifier match. COPE v1.2.5 was used to merge the high-quality paired reads, and each unique nucleotide sequence was defined as a clonotype. Clonotypes were aligned to IMGT TRBV, TRBD and TRBJ reference segments using MiTCR v1.1. Only V-J combinations with frequency above 0.0001, covering approximately 99% of repertoires, were analysed. The TCS score was defined as F50 (clonal expansion) divided by E x V (chaos), with BLOSUM62-based TCRdist calculated between CDR3 peptides within each V-J. Welch's t-statistics and random forest reduced just over 500 V-J features to fewer than 15, which were used in a naive Bayes classifier (R e1071). The public reads were run again by TCRdb, first through fastp at Q25 and then through MiXCR, and only productive beta chains were kept. CDR3 protein duplicates are merged, each entry listing the most common genes and DNA. What appears here as the V and J calls and clone size reflects TCRdb's work, not the paper's. Recorded for this sample are around 600,000 distinct CDR3 sequences; roughly 15% of them occurred a single time. The ten largest make up roughly an eighth of the sample.

This TCR came from a woman in her forties or fifties with Graves' ophthalmopathy. The source material was blood.

Here the CDR3 is given as CASSNPTSVGDTQYF. Here is the DNA: TGCGCCAGCAGCAACCCGACTAGCGTCGGGGATACGCAGTATTTT. The rearranged chain carries TRBV5-1 and TRBJ2-3; TRBD2 aligns with 8 central bases. The CDR3 covers 15 residues, taking in both the cysteine and the phenylalanine. The CDR3 DNA has 45 bases and is translated from base 1. Looking up the germline V gene yields CDR1 SGHRS and CDR2 YFSETQ. Trimming takes 4 bases off V and 6 bases off J; junction bases not matched to a gene: 10. Joined to the reference TRBV5-1 and TRBJ2-3 proteins, this CDR3 gives the full variable domain: KAGVTQTPRYLIKTRGQQVTLSCSPISGHRSVSWYQQTPGQGLQFLFEYFSETQRNKGNFPGRFSGRQFSNSRSEMNVSTLELGDSALYLCASSNPTSVGDTQYFGPGTRLTVL.